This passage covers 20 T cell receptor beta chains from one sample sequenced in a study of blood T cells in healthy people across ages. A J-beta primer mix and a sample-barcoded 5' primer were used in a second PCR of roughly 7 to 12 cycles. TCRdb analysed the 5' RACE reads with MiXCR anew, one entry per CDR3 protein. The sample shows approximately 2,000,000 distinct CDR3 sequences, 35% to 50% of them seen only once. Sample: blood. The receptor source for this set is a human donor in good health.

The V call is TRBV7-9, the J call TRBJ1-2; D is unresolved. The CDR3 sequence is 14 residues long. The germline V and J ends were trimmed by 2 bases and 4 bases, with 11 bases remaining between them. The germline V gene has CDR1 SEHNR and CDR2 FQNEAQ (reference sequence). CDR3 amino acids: CASSLRMDGYGYTF. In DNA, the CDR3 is TGTGCCAGCAGCTTAAGGATGGACGGCTATGGCTACACCTTC. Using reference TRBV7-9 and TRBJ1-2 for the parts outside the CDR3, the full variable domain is DTGVSQNPRHKITKRGQNVTFRCDPISEHNRLYWYRQTLGQGPEFLTYFQNEAQLEKSRLLSDRFSAERPKGSFSTLEIQRTEQGDSAMYLCASSLRMDGYGYTFGSGTRLTVV.

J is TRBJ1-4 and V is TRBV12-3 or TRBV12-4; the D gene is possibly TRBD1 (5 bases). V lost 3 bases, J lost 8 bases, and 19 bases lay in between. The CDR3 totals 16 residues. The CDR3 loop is CASSLGRVILWEKLFF. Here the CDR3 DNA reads TGTGCCAGCAGTTTGGGCAGGGTAATTTTATGGGAAAAACTGTTTTTT.

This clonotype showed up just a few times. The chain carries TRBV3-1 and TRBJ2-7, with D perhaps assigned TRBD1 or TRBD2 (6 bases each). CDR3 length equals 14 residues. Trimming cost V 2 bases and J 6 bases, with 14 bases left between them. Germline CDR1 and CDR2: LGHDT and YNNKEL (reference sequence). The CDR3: CASSQRGRWSEQYF. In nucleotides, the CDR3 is TGTGCCAGCAGCCAAAGGGGGAGGTGGAGCGAGCAGTACTTC.

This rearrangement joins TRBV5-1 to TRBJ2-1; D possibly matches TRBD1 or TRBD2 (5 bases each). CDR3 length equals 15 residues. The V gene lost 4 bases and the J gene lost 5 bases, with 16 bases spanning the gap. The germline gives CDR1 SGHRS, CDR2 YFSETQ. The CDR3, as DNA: TGCGCCAGCAGCCTCCGGGACCACCTAAACAATGAGCAGTTCTTC. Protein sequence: CASSLRDHLNNEQFF.

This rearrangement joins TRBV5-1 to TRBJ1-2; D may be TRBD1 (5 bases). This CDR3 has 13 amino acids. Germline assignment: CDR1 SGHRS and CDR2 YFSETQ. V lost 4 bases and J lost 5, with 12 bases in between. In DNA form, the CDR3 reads TGCGCCAGCAGCCGTGGAGGGGAGTATGGCTACACCTTC. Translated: CASSRGGEYGYTF.

In DNA form, the CDR3 reads TGTGCTAGTGGTTTCTCGACCGGGATGAAACTCTACAATGAGCAGTTCTTC. It translates to CASGFSTGMKLYNEQFF. V gene TRBV12-5 combines with J gene TRBJ2-1, with a weak D call TRBD2 (5 bases). V dropped 3 bases and J dropped 3 bases, with 18 bases sitting between them. The CDR3 loop spans 17 amino acids. CDR1 and CDR2 (germline): LGHNT, FRNRAP.

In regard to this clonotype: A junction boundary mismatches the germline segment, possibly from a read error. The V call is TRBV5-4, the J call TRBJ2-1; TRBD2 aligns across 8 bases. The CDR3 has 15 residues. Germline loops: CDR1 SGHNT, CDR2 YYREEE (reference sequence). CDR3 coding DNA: TGTGCCAGCAGCAGCGGGGGCCACTCCTACAATGAGCAGGTCTTC. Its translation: CASSSGGHSYNEQVF.

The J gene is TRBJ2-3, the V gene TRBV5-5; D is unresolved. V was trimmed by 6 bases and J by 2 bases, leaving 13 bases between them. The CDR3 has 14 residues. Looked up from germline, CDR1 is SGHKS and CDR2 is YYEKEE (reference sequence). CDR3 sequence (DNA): TGTGCCAGCAACCTGACACCTTACACAGATACGCAGTATTTT. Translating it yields CASNLTPYTDTQYF.

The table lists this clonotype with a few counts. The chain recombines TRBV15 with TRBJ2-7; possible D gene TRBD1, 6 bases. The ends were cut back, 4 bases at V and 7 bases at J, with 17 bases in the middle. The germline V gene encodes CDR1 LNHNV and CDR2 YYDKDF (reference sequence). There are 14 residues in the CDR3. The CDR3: CATSKGEPGREQYF. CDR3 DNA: TGTGCCACCAGCAAGGGGGAGCCTGGCAGGGAGCAGTACTTC.

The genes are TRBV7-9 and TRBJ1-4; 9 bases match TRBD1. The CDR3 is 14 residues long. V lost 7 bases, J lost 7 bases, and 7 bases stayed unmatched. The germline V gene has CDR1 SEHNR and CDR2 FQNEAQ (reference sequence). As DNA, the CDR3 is TGTGCCAGCAACCCGGACAGGGGCGGTGAAAAACTGTTTTTT. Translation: CASNPDRGGEKLFF. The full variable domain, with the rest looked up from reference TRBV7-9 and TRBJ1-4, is DTGVSQNPRHKITKRGQNVTFRCDPISEHNRLYWYRQTLGQGPEFLTYFQNEAQLEKSRLLSDRFSAERPKGSFSTLEIQRTEQGDSAMYLCASNPDRGGEKLFFGSGTQLSVL.

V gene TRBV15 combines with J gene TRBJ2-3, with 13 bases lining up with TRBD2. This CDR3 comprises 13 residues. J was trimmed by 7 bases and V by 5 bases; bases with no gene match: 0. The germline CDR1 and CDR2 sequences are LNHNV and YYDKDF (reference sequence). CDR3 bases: TGTGCCACCAGCGGGACTAGCGGGAATACGCAGTATTTT. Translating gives CATSGTSGNTQYF.

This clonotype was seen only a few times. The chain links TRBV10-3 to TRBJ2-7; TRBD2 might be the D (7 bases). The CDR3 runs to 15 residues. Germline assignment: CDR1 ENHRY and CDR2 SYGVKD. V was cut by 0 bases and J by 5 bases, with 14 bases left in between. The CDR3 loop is CAISESAGASDEQYF. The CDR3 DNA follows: TGTGCCATCAGTGAGTCGGCGGGGGCGAGTGACGAGCAGTACTTC.

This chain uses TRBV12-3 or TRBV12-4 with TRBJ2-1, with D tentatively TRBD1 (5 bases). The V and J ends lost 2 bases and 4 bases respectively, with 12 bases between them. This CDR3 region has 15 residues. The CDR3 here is CASSLSRQGYNEQFF. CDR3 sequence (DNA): TGTGCCAGCAGTTTAAGTCGTCAGGGTTACAATGAGCAGTTCTTC.

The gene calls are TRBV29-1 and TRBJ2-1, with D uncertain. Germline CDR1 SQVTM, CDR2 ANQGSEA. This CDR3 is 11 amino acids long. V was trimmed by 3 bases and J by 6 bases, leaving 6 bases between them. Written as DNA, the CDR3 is TGCAGCGTTGAGACCCTCAATGAGCAGTTCTTC. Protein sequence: CSVETLNEQFF.

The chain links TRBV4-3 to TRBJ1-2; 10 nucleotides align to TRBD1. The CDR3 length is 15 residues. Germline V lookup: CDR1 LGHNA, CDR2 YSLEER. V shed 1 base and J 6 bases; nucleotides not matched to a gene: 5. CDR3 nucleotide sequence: TGCGCCAGCAGCCAAGGACAGGGGGCCTTGGATGGCTACACCTTC. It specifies CASSQGQGALDGYTF.

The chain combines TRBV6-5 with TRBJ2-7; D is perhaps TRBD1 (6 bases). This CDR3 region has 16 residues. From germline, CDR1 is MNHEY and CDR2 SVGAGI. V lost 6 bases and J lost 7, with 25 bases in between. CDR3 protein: CASSRIGRGWGNEQYF. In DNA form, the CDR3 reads TGTGCCAGCAGCCGAATTGGCAGGGGTTGGGGGAATGAGCAGTACTTC.

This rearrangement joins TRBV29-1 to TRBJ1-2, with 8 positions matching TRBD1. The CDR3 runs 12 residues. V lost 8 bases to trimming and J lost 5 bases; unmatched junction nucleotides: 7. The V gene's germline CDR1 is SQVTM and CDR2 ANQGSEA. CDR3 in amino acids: CSTGTGAYGYTF. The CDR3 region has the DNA TGCAGCACCGGGACAGGAGCATATGGCTACACCTTC.

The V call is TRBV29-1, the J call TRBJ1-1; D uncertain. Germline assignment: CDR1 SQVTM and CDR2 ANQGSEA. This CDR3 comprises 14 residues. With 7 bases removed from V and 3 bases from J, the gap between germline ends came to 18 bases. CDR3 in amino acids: CSGRYRLRDTEAFF. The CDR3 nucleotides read TGCAGCGGTCGCTACCGATTGAGGGACACTGAAGCTTTCTTT.

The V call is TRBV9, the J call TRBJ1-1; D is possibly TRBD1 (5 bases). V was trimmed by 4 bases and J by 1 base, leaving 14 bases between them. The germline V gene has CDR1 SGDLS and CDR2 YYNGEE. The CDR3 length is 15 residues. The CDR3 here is CASSPMGRTNTEAFF. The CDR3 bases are TGTGCCAGCAGCCCGATGGGACGGACGAACACTGAAGCTTTCTTT.

The CDR3 DNA sequence: TGTGCCAGCAGCTTAGTACAGGGGGGGTACTCCTACGAGCAGTACTTC. Its protein product is CASSLVQGGYSYEQYF. The chain employs TRBV7-8 and TRBJ2-7; tentative D call: TRBD1 (8 bases). The germline V gene has CDR1 SGHVS and CDR2 FQNEAQ. Trimming removed 1 base at V and 0 bases at J, with 13 bases between. This CDR3 spans 16 amino acids.